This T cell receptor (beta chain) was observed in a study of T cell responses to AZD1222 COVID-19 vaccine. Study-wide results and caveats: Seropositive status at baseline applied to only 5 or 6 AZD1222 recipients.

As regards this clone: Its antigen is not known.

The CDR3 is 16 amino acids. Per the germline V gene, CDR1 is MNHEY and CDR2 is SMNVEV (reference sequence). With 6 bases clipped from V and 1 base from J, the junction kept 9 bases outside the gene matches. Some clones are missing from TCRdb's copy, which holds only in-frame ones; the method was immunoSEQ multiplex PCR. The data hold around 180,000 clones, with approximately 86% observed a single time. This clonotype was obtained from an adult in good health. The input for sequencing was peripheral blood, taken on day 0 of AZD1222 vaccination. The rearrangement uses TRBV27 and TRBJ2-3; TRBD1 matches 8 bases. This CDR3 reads CASSRQGMVGTDTQYF. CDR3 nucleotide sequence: TGTGCCAGCAGCCGACAGGGGATGGTGGGCACAGATACGCAGTATTTT.